This T cell receptor (beta chain) derives from a study of blood T cells in healthy people across ages. The study's findings and limits: Comparison with aged donors showed that long-lived donors had more naive CD4+ cells and higher diversity. Total diversity from one million sequenced T cells was likely underestimated.

Germline CDR1 SGHRS, CDR2 YFSETQ. CDR3 length: 14 residues. J gave up 7 bases and V 4 bases, and 8 bases lay outside the gene matches. Primers used in a second PCR of roughly 6 to 12 cycles were a sample-barcoded 5' primer and a J-beta primer mix. CDR3-containing paired-end reads numbered at least 3 million in each sample. MiXCR, applied by TCRdb to the 5' RACE reads, yields one record per CDR3 protein. The table lists 600,000 or so distinct CDR3 sequences, about 30% of them singletons, with roughly 14% in the top ten. Comments on this clonotype: Its target is not known.

Roughly 10 milliliters of peripheral blood were drawn from each donor. The sequenced sample consisted of blood. The chain combines TRBV5-1 with TRBJ2-1, with 7 bases lining up with TRBD1. The receptor's source is a woman of 80 years or more in good health. The chain's CDR3 is CASSVLGQQNEQFF. CDR3 DNA sequence: TGCGCCAGCAGCGTTTTGGGACAGCAGAATGAGCAGTTCTTC. Combining the CDR3 with reference TRBV5-1 and TRBJ2-1 gives the whole variable domain KAGVTQTPRYLIKTRGQQVTLSCSPISGHRSVSWYQQTPGQGLQFLFEYFSETQRNKGNFPGRFSGRQFSNSRSEMNVSTLELGDSALYLCASSVLGQQNEQFFGPGTRLTVL.